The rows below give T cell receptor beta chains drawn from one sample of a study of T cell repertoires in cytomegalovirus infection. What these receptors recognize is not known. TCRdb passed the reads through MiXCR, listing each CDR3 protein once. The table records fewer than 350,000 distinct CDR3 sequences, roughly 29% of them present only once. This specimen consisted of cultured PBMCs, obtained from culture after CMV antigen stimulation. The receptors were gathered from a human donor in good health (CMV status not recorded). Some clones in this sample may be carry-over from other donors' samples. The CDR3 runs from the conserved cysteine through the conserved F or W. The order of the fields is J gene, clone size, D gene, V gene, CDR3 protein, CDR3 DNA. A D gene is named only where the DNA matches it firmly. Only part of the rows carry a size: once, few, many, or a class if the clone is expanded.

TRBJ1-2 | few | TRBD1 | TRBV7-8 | CASSPRDSLTGGYTF | TGTGCCAGCAGCCCCCGGGACAGCCTGACGGGCGGCTACACCTTC
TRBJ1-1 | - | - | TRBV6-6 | CASSYLKRGGMNTEAFF | TGTGCCAGCAGTTACTTAAAGAGGGGAGGCATGAACACTGAAGCTTTCTTT
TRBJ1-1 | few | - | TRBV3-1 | CASSQGVQGEAFF | TGTGCCAGCAGCCAAGGCGTTCAAGGTGAAGCTTTCTTT
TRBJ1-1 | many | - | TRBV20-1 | CSAPGTENTEAFF | TGCAGTGCTCCTGGGACGGAGAACACTGAAGCTTTCTTT
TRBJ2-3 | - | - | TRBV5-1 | CASSGTGYTDTQYF | TGCGCCAGCAGCGGGACGGGATACACAGATACGCAGTATTTT
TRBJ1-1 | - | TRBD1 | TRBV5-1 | CASSSVDRGPAFF | TGCGCCAGCAGCTCCGTGGACAGGGGGCCAGCTTTCTTT
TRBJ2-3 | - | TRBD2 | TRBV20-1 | CSARVSGASTDTQYF | TGCAGTGCTAGAGTTAGCGGGGCAAGCACAGATACGCAGTATTTT
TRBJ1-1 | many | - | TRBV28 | CASSLPRTGRGTEAFF | TGTGCCAGCAGTTTACCCCGTACAGGGAGGGGCACTGAAGCTTTCTTT
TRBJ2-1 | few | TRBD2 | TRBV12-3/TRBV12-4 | CASRAGTSLSYNEQFF | TGTGCCAGCAGGGCCGGGACTAGCTTGTCCTACAATGAGCAGTTCTTC
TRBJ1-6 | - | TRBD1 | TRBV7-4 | CASSTRTGLTTPLHF | TGTGCCAGCAGCACCCGGACAGGGTTAACGACACCCCTCCACTTT
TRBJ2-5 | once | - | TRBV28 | CASSLPPLTTQYF | TGTGCCAGCAGCCTACCCCCTTTAACGACCCAGTACTTC
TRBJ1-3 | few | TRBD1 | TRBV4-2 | CASSQGTGGRSGNTIYF | TGTGCCAGCAGCCAAGGTACAGGGGGCCGGTCTGGAAACACCATATATTTT
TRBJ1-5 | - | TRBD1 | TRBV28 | CASSQGDSDEQPQHF | TGTGCCAGCAGCCAGGGGGACAGCGACGAGCAGCCCCAGCATTTT
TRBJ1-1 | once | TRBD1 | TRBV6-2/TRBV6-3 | CASRSRDRGLEAFF | TGTGCCAGCAGATCCCGGGACAGGGGACTTGAAGCTTTCTTT
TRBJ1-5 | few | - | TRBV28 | CASSQDGNQPQHF | TGTGCCAGTTCCCAAGACGGAAATCAGCCCCAGCATTTT
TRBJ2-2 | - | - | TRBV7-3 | CASSPYTNTGELFF | TGTGCCAGCAGCCCTTACACGAACACCGGGGAGCTGTTTTTT
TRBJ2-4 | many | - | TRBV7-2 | CASSPIGGLAKNIQYF | TGTGCCAGCAGCCCTATCGGGGGGCTGGCCAAAAACATTCAGTACTTC
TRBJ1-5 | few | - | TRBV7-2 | CASSWQQGPKWPQHF | TGTGCCAGCAGCTGGCAACAGGGTCCTAAATGGCCCCAGCATTTT
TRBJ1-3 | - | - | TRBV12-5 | CASGLVIGRSAGNTIYF | TGTGCTAGTGGTTTGGTAATAGGCAGATCAGCTGGAAACACCATATATTTT
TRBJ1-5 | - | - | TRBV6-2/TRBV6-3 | CASITSRDQPQHF | TGTGCCAGCATCACCTCACGGGATCAGCCCCAGCATTTT
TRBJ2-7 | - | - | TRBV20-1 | CSATWEIGYEQYF | TGCAGTGCCACTTGGGAGATTGGGTACGAGCAGTACTTC
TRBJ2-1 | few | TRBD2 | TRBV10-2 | CASSESTTVRTSGRGYNEQFF | TGCGCCAGCAGTGAGTCGACCACCGTAAGGACTAGCGGGAGAGGCTACAATGAGCAGTTCTTC
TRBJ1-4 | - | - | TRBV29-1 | CSVEAEKLFF | TGCAGCGTTGAAGCAGAAAAACTGTTTTTT
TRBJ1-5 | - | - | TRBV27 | CASSFYLTGNNQPQHF | TGTGCCAGCAGTTTCTACCTTACAGGCAACAATCAGCCCCAGCATTTT
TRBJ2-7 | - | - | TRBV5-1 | CASSLADRNEQYF | TGCGCCAGCAGCTTGGCCGATAGGAACGAGCAGTACTTC
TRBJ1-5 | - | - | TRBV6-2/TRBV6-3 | CASTRSSTSNQPQHF | TGTGCCAGCACTAGGAGCAGCACTAGCAATCAGCCCCAGCATTTT
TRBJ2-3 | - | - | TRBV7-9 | CASSLDLAEAPDTQYF | TGTGCCAGCAGCTTAGATCTAGCAGAGGCCCCAGATACGCAGTATTTT
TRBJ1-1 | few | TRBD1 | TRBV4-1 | CASSLSYPGTGPRVNTEAFF | TGCGCCAGCAGTCTTTCTTATCCCGGGACAGGTCCCAGGGTGAACACTGAAGCTTTCTTT
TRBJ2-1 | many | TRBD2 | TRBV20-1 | CSAESASGTYNEQFF | TGCAGTGCAGAGAGCGCTAGCGGGACGTACAATGAGCAGTTCTTC
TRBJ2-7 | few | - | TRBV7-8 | CASSSTTDGMPYEQYF | TGTGCCAGCAGCTCCACTACGGACGGGATGCCCTACGAGCAGTACTTC
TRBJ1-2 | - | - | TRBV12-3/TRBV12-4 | CASSSEGYGYTF | TGTGCCAGCAGTTCTGAGGGATATGGCTACACCTTC
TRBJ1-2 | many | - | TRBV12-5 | CASSQANYGYTF | TGTGCTAGCTCCCAAGCTAACTATGGCTACACCTTC
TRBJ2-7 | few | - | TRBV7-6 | CASSLDRQGQYF | TGTGCCAGCAGCTTAGACCGGCAGGGGCAGTACTTC
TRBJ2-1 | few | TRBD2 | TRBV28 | CASSLTPRTSGIGNEQFF | TGTGCCAGCAGTTTAACCCCACGGACTAGCGGGATTGGCAATGAGCAGTTCTTC
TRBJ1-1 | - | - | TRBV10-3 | CATSTLMNTEAFF | TGTGCCACCAGTACACTCATGAACACTGAAGCTTTCTTT
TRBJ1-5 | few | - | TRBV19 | CASSIGSGGARGQPQHF | TGTGCCAGTAGTATCGGCTCTGGTGGTGCACGGGGACAGCCCCAGCATTTT
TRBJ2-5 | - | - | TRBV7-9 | CASRRPTQETQYF | TGTGCCAGCAGGCGACCGACCCAAGAGACCCAGTACTTC
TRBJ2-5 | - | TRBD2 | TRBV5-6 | CASSPQAGVRETQYF | TGTGCCAGCAGCCCTCAAGCGGGAGTACGAGAGACCCAGTACTTC
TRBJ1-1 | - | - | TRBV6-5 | CASSSPRGNTEAFF | TGTGCCAGCAGCTCTCCTCGCGGGAACACTGAAGCTTTCTTT
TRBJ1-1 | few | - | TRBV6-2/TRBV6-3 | CASIRTGKATEAFF | TGTGCCAGCATACGGACGGGGAAGGCCACTGAAGCTTTCTTT
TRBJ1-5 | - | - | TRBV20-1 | CSARATGELSNQPQHF | TGCAGTGCTAGGGCGACAGGTGAACTTAGCAATCAGCCCCAGCATTTT
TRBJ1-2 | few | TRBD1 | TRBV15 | CATRREGQGTYLSGYTF | TGTGCCACTCGACGGGAGGGACAGGGGACTTACCTATCCGGCTACACCTTC
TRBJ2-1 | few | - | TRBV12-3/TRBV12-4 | CASSWGDEQFF | TGTGCCAGCTCTTGGGGCGATGAGCAGTTCTTC
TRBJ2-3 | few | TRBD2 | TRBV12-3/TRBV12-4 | CASSLRGLAADTQYF | TGTGCCAGCAGTTTACGGGGACTAGCGGCAGATACGCAGTATTTT
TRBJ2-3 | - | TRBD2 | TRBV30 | CAWNPTTSGTSTDTQYF | TGTGCCTGGAACCCGACGACTAGCGGGACGAGCACAGATACGCAGTATTTT
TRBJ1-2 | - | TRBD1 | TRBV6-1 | CASSEAGQILMYGYTF | TGTGCCAGCAGTGAAGCGGGACAGATACTGATGTATGGCTACACCTTC
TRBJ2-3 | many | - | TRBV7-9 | CASSSPRDSRTADTQYF | TGTGCCAGCAGCTCCCCCAGAGATAGCCGGACTGCAGATACGCAGTATTTT